This is a list of T cell receptor beta chains from one sample in a study of blood T cell repertoires in COVID-19. Data came from immunoSEQ multiplex PCR; TCRdb stores just in-frame clones and leaves some out. The sample consists of 120,000 or so clones, about 74% of them appearing once. Sequencing was done on a sample of peripheral blood. These receptors were taken from a man aged 55 to 70 with acute or convalescent COVID-19. The CDR3 runs from the conserved cysteine through the conserved F or W. The order of the fields is J gene, clone size, D gene, V gene, CDR3 protein, CDR3 DNA. A D gene is named only where the DNA matches it firmly. The size of a clone is reported for some rows only, either as once, few or many, or as a class for expanded clones.

TRBJ1-2	.	.	TRBV30	CAWSWPGIDYGYTF	TGTGCCTGGAGTTGGCCGGGGATCGACTATGGCTACACCTTC
TRBJ2-7	.	.	TRBV29-1	CSVENGNTGYEQYF	TGCAGCGTTGAAAACGGGAATACGGGCTACGAGCAGTACTTC
TRBJ2-2	.	TRBD1	TRBV27	CASGRGGELFF	TGTGCCAGCGGCAGGGGGGGGGAGCTGTTTTTT
TRBJ1-2	.	.	TRBV7-9	CASSLLSSAEGGYTF	TGTGCCAGCAGCTTATTATCGTCGGCAGAGGGTGGCTACACCTTC
TRBJ1-2	.	.	TRBV6-5	CASGAGQGHGYTF	TGTGCCAGCGGAGCGGGGCAGGGGCATGGCTACACCTTC
TRBJ2-1	.	TRBD1	TRBV11-2	CASSLVGQGTNEQFF	TGTGCCAGCAGCTTAGTCGGACAGGGGACCAATGAGCAGTTCTTC
TRBJ2-7	few	TRBD2	TRBV6-5	CASSPGLADSYEQYF	TGTGCCAGCAGTCCGGGACTAGCGGACTCCTACGAGCAGTACTTC
TRBJ2-1	.	.	TRBV1	CTSSQARTRVENEQFF	TGCACCAGCAGCCAAGCGAGGACTAGAGTCGAGAATGAGCAGTTCTTC
TRBJ1-5	.	.	TRBV2	CASSQGSNQPQHF	TGTGCCAGCAGTCAGGGCAGCAATCAGCCCCAGCATTTT
TRBJ2-7	.	.	TRBV14	CASSQGPYEQYF	TGTGCCAGCAGCCAAGGGCCGTACGAGCAGTACTTC
TRBJ2-7	.	TRBD2	TRBV2	CASSNPGLAGGRDEQYF	TGTGCCAGCAGTAACCCGGGACTAGCGGGGGGCCGGGACGAGCAGTACTTC
TRBJ2-2	.	.	TRBV5-1	CASSGGVIGTGELFF	TGCGCCAGCAGTGGAGGAGTAATAGGCACCGGGGAGCTGTTTTTT
TRBJ2-7	once	TRBD2	TRBV29-1	CSVGEREVQYF	TGCAGCGTTGGTGAGCGGGAGGTGCAGTACTTC
TRBJ1-5	once	TRBD1	TRBV27	CASRSGQGNQPQHF	TGTGCCAGCAGGAGCGGACAGGGCAATCAGCCCCAGCATTTT
TRBJ1-1	.	.	TRBV7-2	CASSSRGGNTEAFF	TGTGCCAGCAGCTCCCGAGGAGGGAACACTGAAGCTTTCTTT
TRBJ2-1	.	TRBD2	TRBV30	CAWSLGLADNEQFF	TGTGCCTGGAGTTTGGGACTAGCGGACAATGAGCAGTTCTTC
TRBJ2-7	.	TRBD2	TRBV7-2	CASSLAGSGGIYEQYF	TGTGCCAGCAGCTTAGCGGGCAGCGGGGGGATCTACGAGCAGTACTTC
TRBJ1-4	.	TRBD1	TRBV7-9	CASTPDRGVEKLFF	TGTGCCAGCACCCCGGACAGGGGTGTTGAAAAACTGTTTTTT